The rows below give T cell receptor beta chains drawn from one sample of a study of control samples from healthy donors and cancer patients. The method was immunoSEQ multiplex PCR; TCRdb's version includes in-frame clones alone and lacks a portion of them. Of about 190,000 clones in the sample, over 80% were seen once. Material for sequencing was blood. The receptors stem from a man aged 25-45 years in good health. Both conserved end residues are part of each CDR3. Fields, in order: J gene, V gene, clone size, D gene, CDR3 DNA, CDR3 protein. A D gene is named only where the DNA matches it firmly. For some rows the clone size is stated as once, few or many, or as a class when expanded; others skip it.

j_gene: TRBJ1-5
v_gene: TRBV7-9
abundance: .
d_gene: .
CDR3nt: TGTGCCAGCAGCCCAGACGGGCGGCAGCTTCCCCAGCATTTT
CDR3aa: CASSPDGRQLPQHF

j_gene: TRBJ1-1
v_gene: TRBV7-9
abundance: .
d_gene: .
CDR3nt: TGTGCCAGCAGCCCGACAGGCGGTTTTTTCGGGTCTGAAGCTTTCTTT
CDR3aa: CASSPTGGFFGSEAFF

j_gene: TRBJ1-4
v_gene: TRBV9
abundance: .
d_gene: TRBD1
CDR3nt: TGTGCCAGCAGCGTAACAGGGGGACCTGAAAAACTGTTTTTT
CDR3aa: CASSVTGGPEKLFF

j_gene: TRBJ1-3
v_gene: TRBV11-2
abundance: .
d_gene: .
CDR3nt: TGTGCCAGCAGCTCGACACAGGGCTCTGGAAACACCATATATTTT
CDR3aa: CASSSTQGSGNTIYF

j_gene: TRBJ1-6
v_gene: TRBV6-6
abundance: once
d_gene: TRBD1
CDR3nt: TGTGCCAGCAGTCTCCCCCAGAGTAAGACAGGGGGCAGCCCCTATAATTCACCCCTCCACTTT
CDR3aa: CASSLPQSKTGGSPYNSPLHF

j_gene: TRBJ2-1
v_gene: TRBV9
abundance: .
d_gene: .
CDR3nt: TGTGCCAGCAGCGTATTAGCGGATAACAATGAGCAGTTCTTC
CDR3aa: CASSVLADNNEQFF

j_gene: TRBJ2-3
v_gene: TRBV6-5
abundance: once
d_gene: .
CDR3nt: TGTGCCAGCAGGTCGGCGGTTACAGATACGCAGTATTTT
CDR3aa: CASRSAVTDTQYF

j_gene: TRBJ1-1
v_gene: TRBV2
abundance: .
d_gene: .
CDR3nt: TGTGCCAGCAGTGCGAGAGTACAGGGAACTGAAGCTTTCTTT
CDR3aa: CASSARVQGTEAFF

j_gene: TRBJ1-1
v_gene: TRBV19
abundance: .
d_gene: .
CDR3nt: TGTGCCAGTAGTATAGGGGGACGACGGAACACTGAAGCTTTCTTT
CDR3aa: CASSIGGRRNTEAFF

j_gene: TRBJ2-2
v_gene: TRBV28
abundance: .
d_gene: TRBD1
CDR3nt: TGTGCCAGCAGTTTAAGGACAGGGGGCTGGACCGGGGAGCTGTTTTTT
CDR3aa: CASSLRTGGWTGELFF

j_gene: TRBJ2-1
v_gene: TRBV10-2
abundance: .
d_gene: TRBD2
CDR3nt: TGCGCCAGCAGACTAGCGGGGATCCACAATGAGCAGTTCTTC
CDR3aa: CASRLAGIHNEQFF

j_gene: TRBJ2-7
v_gene: TRBV27
abundance: .
d_gene: .
CDR3nt: TGTGCCGGATCGCCCGGCAGACCCTACGAGCAGTACTTC
CDR3aa: CAGSPGRPYEQYF

j_gene: TRBJ2-7
v_gene: TRBV6-5
abundance: .
d_gene: TRBD1
CDR3nt: TGTGCCAGCAGTTACCAAACCGGACAGGGGAGCGAGCAGTACTTC
CDR3aa: CASSYQTGQGSEQYF

j_gene: TRBJ1-6
v_gene: TRBV6-5
abundance: once
d_gene: .
CDR3nt: TGTGCCAGCAGAGGGGAGGGGAGGAATTCACCCCTCCACTTT
CDR3aa: CASRGEGRNSPLHF

j_gene: TRBJ2-7
v_gene: TRBV5-6
abundance: once
d_gene: .
CDR3nt: TGTGCCAGCAGCTTGGCTAATTCCCCAACCTACGAGCAGTACTTC
CDR3aa: CASSLANSPTYEQYF

j_gene: TRBJ1-4
v_gene: TRBV4-2
abundance: .
d_gene: .
CDR3nt: TGTGCCAGCAGCCAACCAAGAACTCCAGATGAAAAACTGTTTTTT
CDR3aa: CASSQPRTPDEKLFF

j_gene: TRBJ1-3
v_gene: TRBV2
abundance: .
d_gene: .
CDR3nt: TGTGCCAGCAGTGAAATTGGTGGTCAGACGGGAAACACCATATATTTT
CDR3aa: CASSEIGGQTGNTIYF

j_gene: TRBJ2-1
v_gene: TRBV4-1
abundance: .
d_gene: .
CDR3nt: TGCGCCAGCAGCCAGGGGGGCCGGCAGATAAACAATGAGCAGTTCTTC
CDR3aa: CASSQGGRQINNEQFF